Listed below are T cell receptor beta chains from one sample, sequenced in a study of T cell changes during pregnancy in multiple sclerosis. Using immunoSEQ multiplex PCR, the repertoire was profiled, and TCRdb retains in-frame clones only, with some absent. The profile shows tens of thousands of clones, around 92% of them singletons. The source was CD8+ T cells from peripheral blood mononuclear cells, collected after pregnancy. These receptors were obtained from a female donor with multiple sclerosis, enrolled in a pregnancy study. The CDR3 runs from the conserved cysteine through the conserved F or W. The D gene is left open where the match is weak. Expanded clones get a size class; other rows say once, few or many, or leave the size out.

-,TRBV9,TRBJ2-1,-,CASSVYEAGEQFF,TGTGCCAGCAGCGTATACGAGGCGGGTGAGCAGTTCTTC
-,TRBV9,TRBJ1-2,TRBD1,CASSVETGGNYGYTF,TGTGCCAGCAGCGTAGAAACAGGGGGAAACTATGGCTACACCTTC
-,TRBV7-6,TRBJ2-7,-,CASRSGGEQYF,TGTGCCAGCAGGTCTGGAGGAGAGCAGTACTTC
-,TRBV2,TRBJ2-3,TRBD2,CASSEQPGLVGGTDTQYF,TGTGCCAGCAGTGAACAACCCGGACTAGTTGGTGGGACAGATACGCAGTATTTT
-,TRBV6-1,TRBJ2-7,TRBD2,CATVGLVDYEQYF,TGTGCCACCGTTGGACTAGTGGACTACGAGCAGTACTTC
-,TRBV5-1,TRBJ2-5,TRBD1,CASRYDRGSETQYF,TGCGCCAGCAGATATGACAGGGGGTCGGAGACCCAGTACTTC
-,TRBV7-9,TRBJ1-5,-,CASSSPGRNQPQHF,TGTGCCAGCAGCTCCCCGGGTCGGAATCAGCCCCAGCATTTT
-,TRBV29-1,TRBJ2-1,TRBD2,CSAITILAGGPFYNEQFF,TGCAGCGCTATAACCATCCTAGCGGGAGGGCCTTTCTACAATGAGCAGTTCTTC
-,TRBV28,TRBJ2-1,TRBD2,CASSLGTITPNEQFF,TGTGCCAGCAGTCTGGGGACTATAACCCCCAATGAGCAGTTCTTC
-,TRBV6-5,TRBJ1-4,-,CASSNDRATNEKLFF,TGTGCCAGCAGTAACGACAGAGCAACTAATGAAAAACTGTTTTTT
-,TRBV4-1,TRBJ1-2,-,CASSLEAGETGYTF,TGCGCCAGCAGCCTGGAGGCAGGGGAAACCGGCTACACCTTC
once,TRBV27,TRBJ2-2,-,CASSLGRNTGELFF,TGTGCCAGCAGTTTGGGCAGGAACACCGGGGAGCTGTTTTTT
-,TRBV27,TRBJ2-1,TRBD2,CASSSGGAGEQFF,TGTGCCAGCAGTAGCGGGGGGGCTGGTGAGCAGTTCTTC
-,TRBV11-1,TRBJ2-1,-,CASGIIEGSSYNEQFF,TGTGCCAGCGGAATTATAGAGGGTAGCTCCTACAATGAGCAGTTCTTC
once,TRBV2,TRBJ2-5,-,CASNAVEPQETQYF,TGTGCCAGCAACGCGGTGGAACCCCAAGAGACCCAGTACTTC
-,TRBV7-9,TRBJ2-7,-,CASSRQGSEQYF,TGTGCCAGCAGCCGCCAGGGGTCCGAGCAGTACTTC
-,TRBV7-9,TRBJ2-7,TRBD1,CASSLVGQGAYEQYF,TGTGCCAGCAGCTTGGTGGGACAGGGTGCCTACGAGCAGTACTTC
-,TRBV4-1,TRBJ2-5,TRBD2,CASSQDGLGLNF,TGCGCCAGCAGCCAAGATGGCTTGGGACTAAACTTC
-,TRBV15,TRBJ2-3,TRBD2,CATSMGTSGMKDTQYF,TGTGCCACCAGCATGGGGACTAGCGGGATGAAAGATACGCAGTATTTT
once,TRBV2,TRBJ1-1,-,CASMRDTEAFF,TGTGCCAGCATGAGAGACACTGAAGCTTTCTTT
-,TRBV7-7,TRBJ2-1,TRBD2,CASSLTAAGVHNEQFF,TGTGCCAGCAGCTTAACAGCGGCGGGGGTACACAATGAGCAGTTCTTC
once,TRBV21-1,TRBJ2-7,-,CASSTRLYEQYF,TGTGCCAGCAGCACTCGACTCTACGAGCAGTACTTC
once,TRBV6-5,TRBJ2-7,-,CASGGGSYEQYF,TGTGCCAGCGGCGGAGGTTCGTACGAGCAGTACTTC
-,TRBV27,TRBJ2-7,-,CASSLIVGYGQYF,TGTGCCAGCAGTTTGATTGTCGGGTACGGGCAGTACTTC
once,TRBV2,TRBJ2-7,-,CASSGYEQYF,TGTGCCAGTAGCGGCTACGAGCAGTACTTC
-,TRBV9,TRBJ2-2,-,CASSVGKGHPNTGELFF,TGTGCCAGCAGCGTGGGTAAAGGACACCCGAACACCGGGGAGCTGTTTTTT
-,TRBV28,TRBJ2-2,TRBD2,CASSRGSGRAHGELFF,TGTGCCAGCTCACGGGGGAGCGGGAGGGCTCACGGGGAGCTGTTTTTT
-,TRBV27,TRBJ2-1,-,CASSLSRRGQGEQFF,TGTGCCAGCAGTTTATCGCGGAGGGGGCAGGGTGAGCAGTTCTTC
-,TRBV5-4,TRBJ1-1,-,CASSFGTGNTEAFF,TGTGCCAGCAGCTTCGGGACTGGGAACACTGAAGCTTTCTTT
-,TRBV5-4,TRBJ1-5,TRBD1,CASSIGTALNQPQHF,TGTGCCAGCAGCATCGGGACAGCGCTCAATCAGCCCCAGCATTTT
once,TRBV5-1,TRBJ1-1,TRBD1,CASSVGQQYTEAFF,TGCGCCAGCAGCGTGGGACAGCAGTACACTGAAGCTTTCTTT
once,TRBV30,TRBJ1-2,-,CAWSVRTGYTF,TGTGCCTGGAGTGTTCGAACAGGCTACACCTTC
once,TRBV2,TRBJ1-4,-,CASSEMRPGATNEKLFF,TGTGCCAGCAGTGAAATGAGGCCGGGTGCAACTAATGAAAAACTGTTTTTT
-,TRBV9,TRBJ2-6,TRBD1,CASGDRVSGANVLTF,TGTGCCAGCGGGGACAGGGTTTCTGGGGCCAACGTCCTGACTTTC
-,TRBV7-2,TRBJ2-2,-,CASSLYGNTGELFF,TGTGCCAGCAGCTTATACGGGAACACCGGGGAGCTGTTTTTT
-,TRBV27,TRBJ1-4,-,CASSSTQWATNEKLFF,TGTGCCAGCAGTTCGACTCAGTGGGCAACTAATGAAAAACTGTTTTTT
-,TRBV11-2,TRBJ2-1,-,CASSLVSQRVSYNEQFF,TGTGCCAGCAGCTTAGTATCCCAGCGGGTATCCTACAATGAGCAGTTCTTC
-,TRBV28,TRBJ1-1,TRBD1,CASSFGRTGYTEAFF,TGTGCCAGCAGTTTTGGGCGGACAGGATACACTGAAGCTTTCTTT
once,TRBV27,TRBJ1-1,-,CASNRGSMNTEAFF,TGTGCCAGCAACCGGGGGTCCATGAACACTGAAGCTTTCTTT
-,TRBV2,TRBJ1-2,-,CAIGGGWGYTF,TGTGCCATAGGGGGGGGCTGGGGCTACACCTTC
once,TRBV2,TRBJ1-1,-,CATFARVGAFF,TGTGCCACATTCGCCCGCGTTGGAGCTTTCTTT
few,TRBV15,TRBJ2-7,TRBD1,CATSRDGTGNEQYF,TGTGCCACCAGCAGAGATGGGACAGGGAACGAGCAGTACTTC
-,TRBV27,TRBJ2-7,TRBD2,CARGRLAGLYEQYF,TGTGCCAGGGGAAGACTAGCGGGATTGTACGAGCAGTACTTC
-,TRBV4-2,TRBJ1-1,-,CASRDTNTEAFF,TGTGCCAGCAGGGACACGAACACTGAAGCTTTCTTT
-,TRBV9,TRBJ1-1,-,CASSGGDVNTEAFF,TGTGCCAGCAGTGGGGGGGACGTGAACACTGAAGCTTTCTTT
-,TRBV29-1,TRBJ2-2,TRBD1,CSVESGTGVNTGELFF,TGCAGCGTTGAGTCCGGGACAGGGGTGAACACCGGGGAGCTGTTTTTT